A single sample gave rise to the 2 T cell receptor beta chains below, sequenced in a study of T cell repertoires in cytomegalovirus infection. TCRdb fed the reads into MiXCR, producing one record per CDR3 protein. The data hold 150,000 or so distinct CDR3 sequences, with about 6.1% observed a single time. Source material: PBMCs. The receptors originated from a human donor in good health (CMV status not recorded). Some clones in this sample may be carry-over from other donors' samples.

Only a few counts were recorded for this clonotype. The rearrangement joins TRBV30 to TRBJ2-3; D not resolved. The ends were cut back, 4 bases at V and 5 bases at J, with 10 bases in the middle. CDR1 is GTSNPN, CDR2 SVGIG, per germline (reference sequence). This CDR3 spans 12 amino acids. The CDR3 region has the DNA TGTGCCTGGAACCCCTCAGGAGATACGCAGTATTTT. It codes for CAWNPSGDTQYF.

This clonotype was found many times. V and J are TRBV7-9 and TRBJ1-1; D is unresolved. CDR1 SEHNR and CDR2 FQNEAQ come from the germline V gene (reference sequence). The CDR3 loop spans 11 amino acids. Deletions cut 2 bases from V and 7 bases from J, with 5 bases between. The CDR3, as DNA: TGTGCCAGCAGCTTAACCTATGAAGCTTTCTTT. Protein product: CASSLTYEAFF.